The present TCR beta chain was sequenced within a study of B cell selection in AIRE deficiency. The germline gives CDR1 SGHNT, CDR2 YYREEE (reference sequence). The CDR3 spans 16 residues. J was trimmed by 6 bases and V by 0 bases; bases with no gene match: 9. Data came from immunoSEQ multiplex PCR; TCRdb stores just in-frame clones and leaves some out. The sample shows fewer than 30,000 clones, 95% of them seen only once. In regard to this clone: The antigen is not known.

Conventional CD4 T cells were sorted as CD4+CD127+ cells. Study-level findings and limits: CDR3s were shorter in shared Treg sequences, reflecting few non-templated nucleotide insertions.

This rearrangement joins TRBV5-4 to TRBJ2-3, with 8 bases lining up with TRBD2. Sequencing was done on a sample of CD4+CD127+ conventional T cells sorted from PBMCs. This receptor was identified in a human donor in good health. The CDR3 DNA sequence: TGTGCCAGCAGCTTGGTGTCCCGGGGGGGCCGCGATACGCAGTATTTT. Amino acids: CASSLVSRGGRDTQYF. Looking up the rest from reference TRBV5-4 and TRBJ2-3 gives the full variable domain: ETGVTQSPTHLIKTRGQQVTLRCSSQSGHNTVSWYQQALGQGPQFIFQYYREEENGRGNFPPRFSGLQFPNYSSELNVNALELDDSALYLCASSLVSRGGRDTQYFGPGTRLTVL.